The rows below give T cell receptor beta chains drawn from one sample of a study of human thymus T cells. Here immunoSEQ multiplex PCR was the method, and the copy in TCRdb shows in-frame clones only, minus some. The repertoire holds tens of thousands of clones, with 85% to 95% as singletons. The material sequenced was thymus tissue. These receptors were taken from a girl under three years old with a congenital heart defect but otherwise immunologically healthy. Each CDR3 is given with its conserved first and last residue. Each record gives: D gene, clone size, V gene, J gene, CDR3 protein, CDR3 DNA. D genes are given only for firm matches. The size entry is marked missing in some rows and otherwise reads once, few, many or a size class.

TRBD1	.	TRBV5-8	TRBJ1-5	CASSCRTGTDLEFGQPQHF	TGTGCCAGCAGCTGTCGGACAGGGACAGACCTAGAATTTGGTCAGCCCCAGCATTTT
TRBD2	.	TRBV11-2	TRBJ2-7	CASSLEGGRSSYEQYF	TGTGCCAGCAGCTTAGAGGGCGGGAGGAGCTCCTACGAGCAGTACTTC
TRBD2	.	TRBV5-1	TRBJ2-3	CASSSHLAGGPDTQYF	TGCGCCAGCAGCTCCCATCTAGCGGGAGGGCCCGATACGCAGTATTTT
.	.	TRBV7-3	TRBJ2-1	CASSLGGTEGHEQFF	TGTGCCAGCAGCTTAGGCGGGACCGAGGGACATGAGCAGTTCTTC
.	.	TRBV5-6	TRBJ2-3	CASSSQGTLTDTQYF	TGTGCCAGCAGCTCTCAGGGGACGCTCACAGATACGCAGTATTTT
.	.	TRBV19	TRBJ1-1	CASRHPQGTFNTEAFF	TGTGCCAGTAGACATCCTCAGGGGACCTTCAACACTGAAGCTTTCTTT
.	once	TRBV7-2	TRBJ2-7	CASSLARAPYEQYF	TGTGCCAGCAGCTTAGCGAGGGCCCCCTACGAGCAGTACTTC
TRBD1	.	TRBV11-2	TRBJ1-1	CASSLIDRDTEAFF	TGTGCCAGCAGCTTGATCGACAGGGACACTGAAGCTTTCTTT
.	.	TRBV18	TRBJ2-2	CASSTTGGNTGELFF	TGTGCCAGCTCCACCACTGGCGGGAACACCGGGGAGCTGTTTTTT
.	.	TRBV7-9	TRBJ1-2	CASSREGGSYESGYTF	TGTGCCAGCAGCAGAGAAGGAGGTTCTTACGAATCTGGCTACACCTTC
.	once	TRBV18	TRBJ1-5	CASSPPTGAQPQHF	TGTGCCAGCTCACCACCGACTGGCGCGCAGCCCCAGCATTTT
TRBD1	.	TRBV4-2	TRBJ2-7	CASSLDRAYEQYF	TGTGCCAGCAGCCTGGACAGGGCCTACGAGCAGTACTTC
.	.	TRBV5-1	TRBJ1-2	CASSLAPGGKEGYTF	TGCGCCAGCAGCTTGGCCCCCGGGGGAAAAGAGGGCTACACCTTC
.	.	TRBV5-8	TRBJ2-1	CASSGRVETPNEQFF	TGTGCCAGCAGCGGACGAGTCGAGACCCCAAATGAGCAGTTCTTC
.	.	TRBV19	TRBJ2-7	CASRGARDDYEQYF	TGTGCCAGTAGGGGGGCCAGAGACGACTACGAGCAGTACTTC
TRBD2	.	TRBV30	TRBJ2-3	CAWSVRGEVAGGPGTDTQYF	TGTGCCTGGAGTGTACGGGGGGAAGTAGCGGGAGGCCCGGGCACAGATACGCAGTATTTT
.	.	TRBV20-1	TRBJ1-2	CSARNGYTF	TGCAGTGCTAGGAATGGCTACACCTTC
.	.	TRBV18	TRBJ1-1	CASSPGAALNTEAFF	TGTGCCAGCTCACCAGGGGCGGCGTTGAACACTGAAGCTTTCTTT
.	.	TRBV12-5	TRBJ2-7	CASGPRIWEQYF	TGTGCTAGTGGTCCTCGAATCTGGGAGCAGTACTTC
.	once	TRBV4-1	TRBJ2-3	CASSQDGTGTSTDTQYF	TGCGCCAGCAGCCAAGATGGAACAGGAACTAGCACAGATACGCAGTATTTT
TRBD2	once	TRBV30	TRBJ2-1	CAWRAGTSGNRSYNEQFF	TGTGCCTGGAGGGCCGGGACTAGCGGGAACCGCTCCTACAATGAGCAGTTCTTC
.	.	TRBV20-1	TRBJ1-2	CSARFYGYTF	TGCAGTGCTAGGTTCTATGGCTACACCTTC
.	.	TRBV2	TRBJ1-2	CASRAYRVRRGRYGYTF	TGTGCCAGCAGAGCTTATCGGGTTCGGAGAGGGAGGTATGGCTACACCTTC
TRBD2	.	TRBV7-2	TRBJ2-1	CASSLRLAGHEQFF	TGTGCCAGCAGCTTAAGACTAGCGGGACATGAGCAGTTCTTC
.	.	TRBV9	TRBJ1-1	CASSVGQPNTEAFF	TGTGCCAGCAGCGTAGGACAGCCGAACACTGAAGCTTTCTTT
.	.	TRBV2	TRBJ2-3	CASSDGQASCTDTQYF	TGTGCCAGCAGTGATGGTCAGGCCTCCTGCACAGATACGCAGTATTTT
.	.	TRBV11-2	TRBJ1-5	CASSLDGGPAQPQHF	TGTGCCAGCAGCTTAGACGGGGGGCCCGCTCAGCCCCAGCATTTT
.	.	TRBV2	TRBJ2-5	CASRRDSAETQYF	TGTGCCAGCAGGAGAGACAGCGCCGAGACCCAGTACTTC
TRBD1	.	TRBV2	TRBJ2-1	CASRWDRVRNEQFF	TGTGCCAGCAGGTGGGACAGGGTTAGAAATGAGCAGTTCTTC
.	.	TRBV7-9	TRBJ2-1	CASSLGDSHSNNEQFF	TGTGCCAGCAGCTTGGGAGACTCTCACTCAAACAATGAGCAGTTCTTC
.	.	TRBV5-4	TRBJ2-2	CASSLRLGALTGELFF	TGTGCCAGCAGCTTAAGGCTCGGCGCCCTCACCGGGGAGCTGTTTTTT
TRBD1	.	TRBV2	TRBJ2-2	CASENPGQGPAGELFF	TGTGCCAGTGAGAATCCGGGACAGGGGCCAGCCGGGGAGCTGTTTTTT
.	.	TRBV28	TRBJ2-3	CASNKRDSGQSTDTQYF	TGTGCCAGCAACAAAAGGGATAGTGGGCAGTCCACAGATACGCAGTATTTT
TRBD2	.	TRBV30	TRBJ2-4	CAWSVSREGPDPLAKNIQYF	TGTGCCTGGAGTGTCTCGCGGGAGGGGCCGGACCCCCTCGCCAAAAACATTCAGTACTTC
.	few	TRBV7-9	TRBJ2-1	CASSLDHQSSYNEQFF	TGTGCCAGCAGCTTAGACCATCAGAGCTCCTACAATGAGCAGTTCTTC
TRBD2	.	TRBV5-6	TRBJ2-2	CASSLGGGPRNTGELFF	TGTGCCAGCAGCTTGGGGGGAGGGCCAAGGAACACCGGGGAGCTGTTTTTT
TRBD2	.	TRBV7-9	TRBJ2-7	CASSPKAGVFYEQYF	TGTGCCAGCAGCCCTAAGGCGGGAGTCTTCTACGAGCAGTACTTC
.	.	TRBV6-4	TRBJ2-7	CASSGYWRKSSYEQYF	TGTGCCAGCAGCGGGTATTGGCGTAAGAGCTCCTACGAGCAGTACTTC
TRBD2	.	TRBV4-3	TRBJ2-2	CASSRTFSGRETGELFF	TGCGCCAGCAGCCGGACATTTAGCGGGAGGGAAACCGGGGAGCTGTTTTTT
.	.	TRBV5-1	TRBJ1-1	CASSLLVGAGTEAFF	TGCGCCAGCAGCCTTCTGGTCGGGGCGGGGACTGAAGCTTTCTTT
TRBD1	.	TRBV5-1	TRBJ1-4	CASTPTGTVGEKLFF	TGCGCCAGCACCCCTACCGGGACAGTCGGTGAAAAACTGTTTTTT
.	.	TRBV14	TRBJ2-1	CASSQELLFSEIPDSYNEQFF	TGTGCCAGCAGCCAAGAGTTGTTGTTCTCAGAAATACCAGACTCCTACAATGAGCAGTTCTTC
.	.	TRBV19	TRBJ1-1	CASSMGPTMNTEAFF	TGTGCCAGTAGTATGGGACCAACCATGAACACTGAAGCTTTCTTT
TRBD2	.	TRBV7-3	TRBJ2-1	CASSLNPTSGSPGANEQFF	TGTGCCAGCAGCTTAAATCCCACTAGCGGGAGCCCGGGCGCCAATGAGCAGTTCTTC
TRBD2	.	TRBV7-9	TRBJ2-2	CASHLSLAGLLTGELFF	TGTGCCAGCCATCTTTCCCTAGCGGGACTACTCACCGGGGAGCTGTTTTTT
.	.	TRBV7-2	TRBJ1-2	CASRPPPQGRYGYTF	TGTGCCAGCAGGCCACCCCCCCAGGGGCGTTATGGCTACACCTTC
.	.	TRBV5-1	TRBJ2-2	CASSWVPGELFF	TGCGCCAGCAGCTGGGTCCCCGGGGAGCTGTTTTTT
TRBD1	.	TRBV7-9	TRBJ2-3	CASSLYPGQGEEDTQYF	TGTGCCAGCAGCTTATATCCGGGACAGGGGGAGGAAGATACGCAGTATTTT
.	.	TRBV20-1	TRBJ2-3	CSAGTDTQYF	TGCAGTGCTGGCACAGATACGCAGTATTTT
.	.	TRBV28	TRBJ2-7	CASSPRTYEQYF	TGTGCCAGCAGTCCCCGCACCTACGAGCAGTACTTC